Below are 8 T cell receptor beta chains sequenced from a single sample in a study of yellow fever vaccine responses in identical twins. TCRdb called the RT-PCR reads again in MiXCR, with one record for every CDR3 protein. The sample has approximately 3,100 distinct CDR3 sequences; roughly 83% are singletons. The input for sequencing was T cells from blood (PBMCs), unsorted or a sorted subset (not recorded which), taken before or after yellow fever vaccination (not recorded which). The receptors were sampled from a young woman who received the yellow fever vaccine.

V gene TRBV6-1 combines with J gene TRBJ2-7; D may correspond to TRBD1 or TRBD2 (5 bases each). Germline V gene data show CDR1 as MNHNS and CDR2 as SASEGT. Trimming removed 3 bases at V and 4 bases at J, with 16 bases between. This CDR3 region has 15 residues. For the CDR3, the DNA is TGTGCCAGCAGTGAGGACCTAGCTGGGGCATACGAGCAGTACTTC. Translating gives CASSEDLAGAYEQYF.

This chain uses TRBV2 with TRBJ2-1; maybe TRBD2 (8 bases). The CDR3 spans 17 residues. Trimming removed 9 bases from V and 0 bases from J, with 21 bases in between. Germline CDR1 reads SNHLY; CDR2 reads FYNNEI. This chain's CDR3 is CARDRGAGDSSYNEQFF. CDR3 sequence (DNA): TGTGCCAGAGATAGAGGAGCGGGGGACAGCTCCTACAATGAGCAGTTCTTC.

This clonotype was detected only a few times. The gene calls are TRBV29-1 and TRBJ2-7; D is perhaps TRBD1 (5 bases). Germline V gene lookup returns CDR1 SQVTM and CDR2 ANQGSEA. The CDR3 spans 11 residues. V was clipped by 6 bases and J by 4 bases, with 10 bases between them. Here the CDR3 reads CSVTAGYEQYF. For the CDR3, the DNA is TGCAGCGTCACAGCAGGGTACGAGCAGTACTTC.

This clonotype came up a few times. The CDR3, as DNA: TGCAGCGTTGATTTTGGGGCAGGAAACACCATATATTTT. Translation gives CSVDFGAGNTIYF. V and J are TRBV29-1 and TRBJ1-3, with D possibly matching TRBD1 (5 bases). Deletions cut 3 bases from V and 4 bases from J, with 10 bases between. The CDR3 is 13 residues long. In germline, CDR1 is SQVTM, CDR2 ANQGSEA.

The chain employs TRBV9 and TRBJ2-7, with 8 positions matching TRBD1. This CDR3 has 13 amino acids. In germline, CDR1 is SGDLS, CDR2 YYNGEE. Trimming removed 7 bases from V and 3 bases from J; junction bases left unmatched: 6. The DNA for the CDR3 is TGTGCCAGCGGTCTGGGGACAGGCTACGAGCAGTACTTC. It translates to CASGLGTGYEQYF.

The genes are TRBV29-1 and TRBJ2-1; 14 bases are shared with TRBD2. The junction had 0 bases not matched to a gene; V was cut back by 0 bases and J by 8 bases. Per germline, CDR1 SQVTM and CDR2 ANQGSEA. CDR3 length: 14 amino acids. CDR3 DNA sequence: TGCAGCGTTGAAGAGGGACTAGCGGGAGATGAGCAGTTCTTC. Its protein product is CSVEEGLAGDEQFF.

The chain recombines TRBV11-1 with TRBJ2-1, with 8 bases lining up with TRBD2. Trimming cost V 11 bases and J 0 bases; bases outside gene matches: 3. This CDR3 is built from 13 residues. The germline V gene has CDR1 SGHAT and CDR2 FQDESV (reference sequence). The CDR3 nucleotides are TGTGCCGTAGCGGGGTCCTCCTACAATGAGCAGTTCTTC. Its translation is CAVAGSSYNEQFF. The whole variable domain, filled in from reference TRBV11-1 and TRBJ2-1, reads EAEVAQSPRYKITEKSQAVAFWCDPISGHATLYWYRQILGQGPELLVQFQDESVVDDSQLPKDRFSAERLKGVDSTLKIQPAELGDSAMYLCAVAGSSYNEQFFGPGTRLTVL.

The CDR3 loop reads CASSTGRAQPQHF. Written as DNA, the CDR3 is TGTGCCAGTAGTACGGGCAGGGCGCAGCCCCAGCATTTT. The chain carries TRBV19 and TRBJ1-5; D might be TRBD1 (5 bases). V lost 4 bases and J lost 7, with 11 bases in between. Germline lookup yields CDR1 LNHDA and CDR2 SQIVND (reference sequence). The CDR3 contains 13 residues.